Here is one T cell receptor (beta chain) with its context. The record originates from a study of blood T cells in healthy people across ages. There were healthy Caucasian individuals from Russia, aged roughly 6 to 100, serving as donors. Every donor contributed around 10 milliliters of peripheral blood by blood draw. Every sample yielded at least 6.5 million isolated PBMCs. This CDR3 spans 14 amino acids. V gave up 2 bases and J gave up 0 bases, with 8 bases separating them. Sample-barcoded 5' priming and a J-beta primer mix drove a second PCR of about 7 to 12 cycles. In TCRdb, the 5' RACE reads were re-called with MiXCR into one record per CDR3 protein. The sample includes about 1 million distinct CDR3 sequences, approximately 26% of them seen just once. This same sample was also taken into another study, of T cells of mothers and their children.

The chain carries TRBV12-3 or TRBV12-4 and TRBJ2-7; D remains ambiguous. Source material: blood. The sequence was collected from a girl aged 2-10 years in good health. The CDR3 region has the DNA TGTGCCAGCAGTTTATATCAGGCCTCCTACGAGCAGTACTTC. Translating it yields CASSLYQASYEQYF.